One and the same sample provided the 9 T cell receptor beta chains below, sequenced in a study of cytomegalovirus exposure and HLA in healthy donors. Here immunoSEQ multiplex PCR was the method, and the copy in TCRdb shows in-frame clones only, minus some. The sample consists of over 150,000 clones, 75% to 90% of them appearing once. The sequencing input was PBMCs. These receptors all come from a man aged 18 to 35 in good health and CMV-seropositive.

This chain links TRBV5-1 with TRBJ1-4; D call uncertain. This CDR3 has 14 amino acids. V was shortened by 5 bases and J by 0 bases, with 8 bases between the two germline ends. In germline, CDR1 is SGHRS, CDR2 YFSETQ. The CDR3 is CASSSQTTNEKLFF. The CDR3 nucleotides are TGCGCCAGCAGTTCCCAGACAACTAATGAAAAACTGTTTTTT.

The J gene is TRBJ2-3, the V gene TRBV6-5; D is unclear. Trimming stripped 7 bases from V and 5 bases from J, with 16 bases between. The CDR3 loop spans 14 amino acids. Germline CDR1 reads MNHEY; CDR2 reads SVGAGI. The CDR3 DNA is TGTGCCAGCAATAGGAAGTGGGCCGGAGATACGCAGTATTTT. This codes for CASNRKWAGDTQYF.

Worth noting for this clone: The junction does not match germline at one end; this may be a read error. V is TRBV5-1 and J is TRBJ2-7, with D perhaps matching TRBD2 (6 bases). This CDR3 region has 13 residues. Germline V gene sequence: CDR1 SGHRS, CDR2 YFSETQ. The CDR3 bases are TGCGCCAGCAGCTTAACTAGCTCCCACGAGCAGTACTTC. Translation gives CASSLTSSHEQYF.

The chain recombines TRBV7-9 with TRBJ2-3, with 7 bases lining up with TRBD2. V dropped 5 bases and J dropped 3; count of bases not matched to a gene: 5. CDR3 length: 14 residues. The germline V gene encodes CDR1 SEHNR and CDR2 FQNEAQ (reference sequence). As DNA, the CDR3 is TGTGCCAGCAGCGGCGGGAGTTGGACAGATACGCAGTATTTT. This translates into CASSGGSWTDTQYF.

This clone was counted a few times. The chain links TRBV27 to TRBJ2-1; 15 positions agree with TRBD2. Germline V gene data show CDR1 as MNHEY and CDR2 as SMNVEV (reference sequence). This CDR3 region has 16 residues. V was clipped by 3 bases and J by 7 bases; unmatched bases: 4. CDR3 nucleotides: TGTGCCAGCAGTTTCGGACTAGCGGGAGGGGGAAATGAGCAGTTCTTC. Protein product: CASSFGLAGGGNEQFF.

This chain connects TRBV6-5 to TRBJ2-7; 7 bases align to TRBD2. Germline values: CDR1 MNHEY, CDR2 SVGAGI. Trimming removed 6 bases from V and 2 bases from J; junction bases left unmatched: 7. The CDR3 runs 14 residues. CDR3 DNA: TGTGCCAGCAGAAAGCGGGGTCCTACCTACGAGCAGTACTTC. Encoded protein: CASRKRGPTYEQYF.

CDR3 bases: TGTGCCAGCAGTGAAGCACACAGGGGGCGATACACTGGCGAGCAGTACTTC. It yields the protein CASSEAHRGRYTGEQYF. The gene calls are TRBV6-1 and TRBJ2-7; TRBD1 matches at 9 bases. V lost 0 bases to trimming and J lost 6 bases; unmatched junction nucleotides: 12. Germline V CDR1 and CDR2: MNHNS, SASEGT. The CDR3 has 17 residues.

In its sample, this clone was seen a few times. The chain links TRBV4-1 to TRBJ1-2, with no clear D. The germline V gene encodes CDR1 MGHRA and CDR2 YSYEKL. Trimming took 6 bases from V and 4 from J, leaving 15 bases between them. This CDR3 comprises 14 residues. CDR3 in amino acids: CASSSTSSSYGYTF. CDR3 coding DNA: TGCGCCAGCAGTAGTACCTCCTCGTCCTATGGCTACACCTTC.

V and J are TRBV11-2 and TRBJ1-3, with D tentatively TRBD1 (6 bases). Between the trimmed V and J ends, which lost 1 base and 0 bases, there was a span of 10 bases. Per germline, CDR1 SGHAT and CDR2 FQNNGV. The CDR3 has 16 amino acids. CDR3 sequence reads: CASSLGPDSSGNTIYF. For the CDR3, the DNA is TGTGCCAGCAGCTTAGGACCGGACAGCTCTGGAAACACCATATATTTT.